This T cell receptor (beta chain) was captured in a study of blood T cell repertoires in COVID-19. At the level of the study: Samples came from the United States, Italy and Spain, spanning acute and convalescent COVID-19. T cells, B-cell-depleted T cells, or PBMCs supplied cDNA or gDNA.

Trimming removed 5 bases from V and 8 bases from J, with 13 bases in between. The CDR3 runs to 13 residues. Per the germline V gene, CDR1 is MNHEY and CDR2 is SVGAGI. Original methodology: How many nucleated cells were present was estimated from reference gene primer amplification. Sequencing was performed with immunoSEQ multiplex PCR; in TCRdb, only in-frame clones are kept and a portion is missing. V and J calls and clone size follow that table, whereas D and trimming were derived from the DNA. Among about 72,000 clones listed, 82% were seen once. The sample taken for sequencing was peripheral blood. The source of this sequence is a man aged 60 to 69 with acute or convalescent COVID-19. The chain couples TRBV6-5 to TRBJ2-1; TRBD2 might be the D (5 bases). In DNA form, the CDR3 reads TGTGCCAGCAGTCCACAACCGGGATATGAGCAGTTCTTC. It yields the protein CASSPQPGYEQFF.